The TCR beta chain under discussion was sequenced for a study of OX40 agonist ivuxolimab in advanced cancers. Here immunoSEQ multiplex PCR was the method, and the copy in TCRdb shows in-frame clones only, minus some. The sample consists of some 48,000 clones, around 79% of them appearing once. In the case of this clone: Antigen specificity is unknown.

General study findings and limits: Antigen specificity remained undetermined for the expanded peripheral T cells. Partial responders dosed at 0.1-3.0 mg/kg displayed clonal expansion ranking among the lowest.

Germline CDR1 SGDLS, CDR2 YYNGEE. V was trimmed by 1 base and J by 4 bases, leaving 17 bases between them. The CDR3 spans 17 residues. This TCR derives from an adult with an advanced solid tumor such as melanoma, head and neck, liver or kidney cancer. V and J are TRBV9 and TRBJ1-4, with D uncertain. The sequencing here drew on CD4+ or CD8+ T cells sorted from blood, taken in a trial of the OX40 agonist ivuxolimab. The DNA of the CDR3 is TGTGCCAGCAGCGTATCCTCACGGGCAGGCCTTAATGAAAAACTGTTTTTT. Its translation: CASSVSSRAGLNEKLFF.